What follows is one T cell receptor beta chain and its context. Antigen: not known. Expressed TCRB transcripts were sequenced, since all the RNA that had been isolated was reverse transcribed. About 3.7 million reads, on average, came from each naive, central memory and regulatory T cell sample. Clones were sequenced by immunoSEQ multiplex PCR, and TCRdb holds only the in-frame ones, with some missing. The sample lists 200,000 to 250,000 clones, 9.6% seen once, with under 0.035% in the top ten. The CDR3 contains 19 residues. The trim removed 2 bases at V and 4 bases at J, leaving 13 bases unmatched. Germline values: CDR1 SGDLS, CDR2 YYNGEE. This record comes from a study of beta chain features in type 1 diabetes. Study background: Patient and healthy donor groups were alike in age, gender and cell yields. Study outcomes and limitations: Compared to healthy donors, patients appeared to have naive, central memory and Treg TCRB repertoires that were more alike.

This sequence was found in a woman between 18 and 29 years old in good health. Input material: naive CD4+ T cells from blood. This sequence joins TRBV9 and TRBJ2-6, with 9 bases aligning to TRBD1. The CDR3 loop is CASSVNPGQGRSGANVLTF. The DNA for the CDR3 is TGTGCCAGCAGCGTCAACCCAGGACAGGGGCGCTCCGGGGCCAACGTCCTGACTTTC.